This is a list of T cell receptor beta chains from one sample in a study of blood T cell repertoires in COVID-19. Here immunoSEQ multiplex PCR was the method, and the copy in TCRdb shows in-frame clones only, minus some. The sample includes around 30,000 clones, about 90% of them seen just once. The specimen was peripheral blood. The receptors derive from a man at least 80 years old with acute or convalescent COVID-19. The CDR3 runs from the conserved cysteine through the conserved F or W. D genes are given only for firm matches. Clone sizes are given selectively: once, few, many, or a class where the clone is expanded.

cdr3_aa cdr3_nt j_call clone_size d_call v_call
CASSLRTGTYGYTF TGTGCCAGCAGCTTACGGACAGGGACCTATGGCTACACCTTC TRBJ1-2 NA TRBD1 TRBV9
CASSLGTVNEQFF TGTGCCAGCAGCTTAGGGACAGTCAATGAGCAGTTCTTC TRBJ2-1 NA NA TRBV7-9
CAWSDNGGAENEQYF TGTGCCTGGAGTGACAACGGGGGGGCGGAAAACGAGCAGTACTTC TRBJ2-7 NA TRBD2 TRBV30
CASSVQGHENGELFF TGTGCCAGCAGCGTTCAGGGACACGAAAACGGGGAGCTGTTTTTT TRBJ2-2 NA NA TRBV9
CASDLAGGQETQYF TGTGCCAGCGATCTAGCGGGGGGGCAGGAGACCCAGTACTTC TRBJ2-5 NA TRBD2 TRBV7-2
CASSLAGETYNEQFF TGCGCCAGCAGCTTAGCGGGGGAAACCTACAATGAGCAGTTCTTC TRBJ2-1 once TRBD2 TRBV5-1
CASSVGGQFGELFF TGTGCCAGCAGCGTAGGGGGACAGTTCGGGGAGCTGTTTTTT TRBJ2-2 NA TRBD1 TRBV9
CASSLTRGAAYEQYF TGTGCCAGCAGCTTAACTCGGGGGGCCGCTTACGAGCAGTACTTC TRBJ2-7 NA NA TRBV7-2
CASSLRGGTYSYEQYF TGTGCCAGCAGCTTAAGGGGAGGGACTTACTCCTACGAGCAGTACTTC TRBJ2-7 NA TRBD2 TRBV7-2
CAIRGDRYGYTF TGTGCCATCAGGGGGGACAGGTACGGCTACACCTTC TRBJ1-2 NA TRBD1 TRBV10-3
CATSRGQEGNYGYTF TGTGCCACCAGCCGGGGACAGGAGGGTAACTATGGCTACACCTTC TRBJ1-2 NA TRBD1 TRBV24-1
CSVSGSSSVETQYF TGCAGCGTCTCCGGGTCTTCGAGCGTGGAGACCCAGTACTTC TRBJ2-5 NA NA TRBV29-1
CASSRTGPQETQYF TGTGCCAGCAGCCGGACAGGCCCTCAAGAGACCCAGTACTTC TRBJ2-5 NA TRBD1 TRBV3-1/TRBV3-2
CASSPGFPNEKLFF TGTGCCAGCAGTCCGGGGTTCCCTAATGAAAAACTGTTTTTT TRBJ1-4 NA NA TRBV28
CASSLMAGLDEKLFF TGCGCCAGCAGCTTGATGGCAGGACTTGATGAAAAACTGTTTTTT TRBJ1-4 NA NA TRBV5-1
CASSSLDRSTDTQYF TGTGCCAGCAGCTCGTTGGACAGAAGCACAGATACGCAGTATTTT TRBJ2-3 NA NA TRBV13
CASSPGTGVHGYTF TGTGCCAGCAGTCCGGGGACAGGGGTCCATGGCTACACCTTC TRBJ1-2 NA TRBD1 TRBV27
CSVIRTGGGEQFF TGCAGCGTTATACGCACAGGGGGGGGTGAGCAGTTCTTC TRBJ2-1 few NA TRBV29-1
CASSLVLENNEQFF TGCGCCAGCAGCTTGGTGTTGGAGAACAATGAGCAGTTCTTC TRBJ2-1 NA NA TRBV5-1
CASSYDRDTEAFF TGCGCCAGCAGTTACGACAGGGACACTGAAGCTTTCTTT TRBJ1-1 NA TRBD1 TRBV5-1
CASSPRQGYNEQFF TGTGCCAGCTCACCACGGCAGGGTTACAATGAGCAGTTCTTC TRBJ2-1 NA NA TRBV18